This TCR beta chain was recorded in a study of blood T cell repertoires in COVID-19. Clones were sequenced by immunoSEQ multiplex PCR, and TCRdb holds only the in-frame ones, with some missing. The data hold fewer than 700,000 clones, with approximately 91% observed a single time. Per germline, CDR1 SGHNT and CDR2 YYREEE (reference sequence). Trimming cost V 3 bases and J 4 bases; bases outside gene matches: 12. This CDR3 has 17 residues. V usage is TRBV5-4 and J usage is TRBJ2-3; 9 bases line up with TRBD2. Sequencing used peripheral blood. The receptor comes from a woman aged 45-65 years with COVID-19, enrolled during active disease. Here the CDR3 reads CASSSMGGGGASDTQYF. For the CDR3, the DNA is TGTGCCAGCAGCTCCATGGGGGGCGGGGGGGCCTCAGATACGCAGTATTTT.